The 4 T cell receptor beta chains presented below share a single source sample, sequenced in a study of shared clonotypes between healthy human individuals. The table came from immunoSEQ multiplex PCR; TCRdb's copy has only in-frame clones and leaves some out. The repertoire holds 980,000 or so clones, with about 80% as singletons. The sample was memory CD4+ T cells sorted from blood. Subset in this sample: CD45RA-negative fraction. These receptor sequences come from a man aged 18-30 years in good health.

For this clone: Other DNA sequences in this specimen translate into the identical CDR3. The gene calls are TRBV28 and TRBJ2-7; no clear D. The germline V and J ends were trimmed by 9 bases and 2 bases, with 8 bases remaining between them. The germline V gene has CDR1 MDHEN and CDR2 SYDVKM. CDR3 length: 11 residues. The DNA of the CDR3 is TGTGCCAGTGGGCCTACCTACGAGCAGTACTTC. Its protein is CASGPTYEQYF.

This chain uses TRBV27 with TRBJ2-2; D is possibly TRBD2 (5 bases). The length of the CDR3 is 12 residues. Germline values: CDR1 MNHEY, CDR2 SMNVEV (reference sequence). V lost 5 bases, J lost 6 bases, and 7 bases lay in between. CDR3 residues: CASSRDPGELFF. CDR3 bases: TGTGCCAGCAGTCGGGATCCCGGGGAGCTGTTTTTT.

The chain combines TRBV11-1 with TRBJ2-4, with 7 bases lining up with TRBD2. Germline CDR1 SGHAT, CDR2 FQDESV (reference sequence). The V gene end was trimmed by 8 bases and the J gene end by 7 bases; junction bases not matched to a gene: 8. The CDR3 spans 13 residues. In DNA form, the CDR3 reads TGTGCCAGCGAGGGAGGGAATGGGAACATTCAGTACTTC. Protein product: CASEGGNGNIQYF.

The chain joins TRBV5-1 to TRBJ2-1; 7 nucleotides agree with TRBD1. This CDR3 spans 15 amino acids. Germline-derived CDR1 and CDR2 are SGHRS and YFSETQ. J gave up 7 bases and V 4 bases, and 11 bases lay outside the gene matches. CDR3 amino acids: CASSKSPGQRNEQFF. CDR3 nucleotide sequence: TGCGCCAGCAGCAAGAGTCCGGGACAGAGAAATGAGCAGTTCTTC. Looking up the rest from reference TRBV5-1 and TRBJ2-1 gives the full variable domain: KAGVTQTPRYLIKTRGQQVTLSCSPISGHRSVSWYQQTPGQGLQFLFEYFSETQRNKGNFPGRFSGRQFSNSRSEMNVSTLELGDSALYLCASSKSPGQRNEQFFGPGTRLTVL.